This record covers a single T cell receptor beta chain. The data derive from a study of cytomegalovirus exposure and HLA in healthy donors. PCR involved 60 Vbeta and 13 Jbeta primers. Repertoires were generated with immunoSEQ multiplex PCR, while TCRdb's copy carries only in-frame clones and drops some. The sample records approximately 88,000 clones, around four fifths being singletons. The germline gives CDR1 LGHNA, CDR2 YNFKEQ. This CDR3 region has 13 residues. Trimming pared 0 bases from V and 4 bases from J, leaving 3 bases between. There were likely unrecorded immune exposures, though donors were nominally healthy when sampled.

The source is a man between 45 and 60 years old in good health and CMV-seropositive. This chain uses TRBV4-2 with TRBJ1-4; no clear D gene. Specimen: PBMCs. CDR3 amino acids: CASSQDINEKLFF. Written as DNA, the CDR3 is TGTGCCAGCAGCCAAGATATTAATGAAAAACTGTTTTTT.